The 5 T cell receptor beta chains below all came from one sample that was sequenced in a study of blood T cell repertoires in COVID-19. The data were produced by immunoSEQ multiplex PCR, yet TCRdb's version contains in-frame clones alone and is incomplete. In the table there are about 60,000 clones, approximately 83% of which are singletons. Sequences were obtained from peripheral blood. These receptors were taken from a man between 45 and 60 years old with COVID-19, enrolled during active disease.

The V and J genes are TRBV12-3 or TRBV12-4 and TRBJ2-2; TRBD1 is a possible D gene (5 bases). V dropped 4 bases and J dropped 7 bases, with 10 bases sitting between them. CDR3 length equals 13 residues. The CDR3 here is CASSSQGLGELFF. Written as DNA, the CDR3 is TGTGCCAGCAGTTCCCAGGGCCTCGGGGAGCTGTTTTTT.

The chain uses TRBV3-1 (or the pseudogene TRBV3-2) and TRBJ1-3; TRBD1 aligns across 8 bases. This CDR3 has 15 residues. The J segment lost 2 bases and the V segment lost 4 bases, leaving 4 bases of the junction unmatched. Germline loops: CDR1 LGHDT, CDR2 YNNKEL (reference sequence). CDR3 sequence reads: CASSREGQAGNTIYF. The CDR3 nucleotides read TGTGCCAGCAGCCGAGAGGGACAGGCTGGAAACACCATATATTTT.

This chain uses TRBV29-1 with TRBJ1-3; D remains unclear. With 7 bases removed from V and 4 bases from J, the gap between germline ends came to 11 bases. The CDR3 has 12 amino acids. CDR1 and CDR2 (germline): SQVTM, ANQGSEA. CDR3 region: CSAGSGGNTIYF. The DNA for the CDR3 is TGCAGCGCTGGCTCCGGGGGAAACACCATATATTTT.

The V gene is TRBV6-1, the J gene TRBJ2-3; TRBD2 might be the D (6 bases). This CDR3 has 16 amino acids. Trimming shortened V by 2 bases and J by 5 bases, and 17 bases separated the two germline ends. Looked up from germline, CDR1 is MNHNS and CDR2 is SASEGT. CDR3 coding DNA: TGTGCCAGCAGTGAATTGGAGGGTTGGGTTAGAGATACGCAGTATTTT. It codes for CASSELEGWVRDTQYF.

V usage is TRBV7-2 and J usage is TRBJ2-7; D not certain. The V and J ends lost 3 bases and 0 bases respectively, with 9 bases between them. Germline V gene lookup returns CDR1 SGHTA and CDR2 FQGNSA. The CDR3 loop spans 14 amino acids. The CDR3 here is CASSFLHSSYEQYF. Written as DNA, the CDR3 is TGTGCCAGCAGCTTTTTACACAGCTCCTACGAGCAGTACTTC.